One and the same sample provided the 31 T cell receptor beta chains below, sequenced in a study of shared clonotypes between healthy human individuals (dated by TCRdb to 2020 to 2021). Receptor libraries were prepared by the immunoSEQ multiplex PCR assay. TCRdb obtained this table from immuneACCESS and retained in-frame rearrangements with V and J assigned. These tables miss some clones; where compared with another copy, unresolved V genes account for less than half of the shortfall, and the remainder is unexplained. This sample has some 2,100,000 clones in its table, and about 94% of those were observed once. The ten largest clones add up to less than 0.15% of the sample. Sample: naive CD4+ T cells sorted from blood. Sample cell subset or site, as interpreted from the label and publication: CD45RA+ positively selected. These receptors were collected from a man between 18 and 29 years old in good health.

The chain joins TRBV6-4 to TRBJ1-2, with D possibly matching TRBD1 (6 bases). CDR3 length: 15 amino acids. In germline, CDR1 is MRHNA, CDR2 SNTAGT. Trimming took 0 bases from V and 4 from J, leaving 12 bases between them. Here the CDR3 reads CASSDSPGARYGYTF. DNA for the CDR3: TGTGCCAGCAGTGACTCCCCAGGGGCCCGCTATGGCTACACCTTC.

In regard to this clone: Other DNA sequences in this sample translate to the same CDR3. This chain joins TRBV6-1 and TRBJ2-7; D gene uncertain. The CDR3 covers 11 residues. Trimming took 3 bases from V and 4 from J, leaving 4 bases between them. Germline V lookup: CDR1 MNHNS, CDR2 SASEGT. The CDR3 is CASSDRYEQYF. The CDR3 coding sequence is TGTGCCAGCAGTGACCGATACGAGCAGTACTTC.

This clone turned up a few times. The chain links TRBV6-4 to TRBJ2-7; D gene ambiguous. This CDR3 is built from 11 residues. V gave up 2 bases and J gave up 3 bases, with 2 bases separating them. Germline V gives CDR1 MRHNA, CDR2 SNTAGT. CDR3 in amino acids: CASSDLYEQYF. The CDR3 bases are TGTGCCAGCAGTGACCTCTACGAGCAGTACTTC.

In its sample, this clone was seen once. The chain couples TRBV25-1 to TRBJ1-4; TRBD1 is a possible D gene (6 bases). V lost 2 bases and J lost 8, with 12 bases in between. Germline lookup yields CDR1 MGHDK and CDR2 SYGVNS. CDR3 size: 14 residues. The CDR3 sequence is CASSERDRTEKLFF. For the CDR3, the DNA is TGTGCCAGCAGTGAACGAGACAGGACCGAAAAACTGTTTTTT.

V usage is TRBV30 and J usage is TRBJ1-5; the match to TRBD1 covers 8 bases. The CDR3 runs to 17 residues. Germline lookup yields CDR1 GTSNPN and CDR2 SVGIG (reference sequence). Losses at the gene ends were 0 bases for V and 0 bases for J; bases not matched to a gene: 7. CDR3 DNA: TGTGCCTGGAGTGTACAGCGGACAGGGACTAGCAATCAGCCCCAGCATTTT. Residues: CAWSVQRTGTSNQPQHF.

This clone occurred once. V and J are TRBV6-5 and TRBJ2-7; 9 bases align to TRBD1. Germline CDR1 MNHEY, CDR2 SVGAGI. The CDR3 has 14 residues. The V gene end was trimmed by 6 bases and the J gene end by 3 bases; junction bases not matched to a gene: 6. In DNA form, the CDR3 reads TGTGCCAGCAGCCGAGGGACAGGGAACTACGAGCAGTACTTC. Translation gives CASSRGTGNYEQYF.

The chain uses TRBV6-6 and TRBJ2-2; no firm D call. V lost 0 bases to trimming and J lost 9 bases, with 11 bases between them. The germline V gene encodes CDR1 MNHNY and CDR2 SVGAGI (reference sequence). The CDR3 spans 14 residues. The chain's CDR3 is CASSYSTAPRELFF. CDR3 sequence (DNA): TGTGCCAGCAGTTACTCGACGGCCCCCCGGGAGCTGTTTTTT.

The CDR3 loop reads CASSPRGKTENTGELFF. CDR3 bases: TGCGCCAGCAGCCCCAGAGGGAAAACGGAGAACACCGGGGAGCTGTTTTTT. The rearrangement links TRBV5-1 to TRBJ2-2; tentatively, D is TRBD2 (5 bases). V gave up 4 bases and J gave up 1 base, with 17 bases separating them. The CDR3 spans 17 residues. Germline CDR1 reads SGHRS; CDR2 reads YFSETQ. The variable domain in full, completed from reference TRBV5-1 and TRBJ2-2, reads KAGVTQTPRYLIKTRGQQVTLSCSPISGHRSVSWYQQTPGQGLQFLFEYFSETQRNKGNFPGRFSGRQFSNSRSEMNVSTLELGDSALYLCASSPRGKTENTGELFFGEGSRLTVL.

The J gene is TRBJ2-7, the V gene TRBV29-1; 7 positions agree with TRBD1. This CDR3 has 13 residues. After removal of 5 bases from V and 8 bases from J, the junction contained 12 bases not matched to a gene. In germline, CDR1 is SQVTM, CDR2 ANQGSEA. CDR3 DNA: TGCAGCGTTATCACTGGGGACAGTCCGAAGCAGTACTTC. Translation gives CSVITGDSPKQYF.

The J gene is TRBJ2-5, the V gene TRBV5-1; 8 bases line up with TRBD2. The germline V gene has CDR1 SGHRS and CDR2 YFSETQ. The CDR3 has 17 residues. After removal of 0 bases from V and 2 bases from J, the junction contained 9 bases not matched to a gene. The CDR3 reads CASSLAKVAGTQETQYF. Written as DNA, the CDR3 is TGCGCCAGCAGCTTGGCCAAAGTAGCGGGGACTCAAGAGACCCAGTACTTC.

This chain connects TRBV4-1 to TRBJ1-2; D is ambiguous. Trimming shortened V by 0 bases and J by 4 bases, and 9 bases separated the two germline ends. This CDR3 comprises 14 residues. Germline CDR1 MGHRA, CDR2 YSYEKL. CDR3 coding DNA: TGCGCCAGCAGCCAAGAGGAGGGTCCCTATGGCTACACCTTC. Translating it yields CASSQEEGPYGYTF.

Details on this clone: The identical CDR3 is also encoded by other nucleotide sequences in the sample. The V gene is TRBV5-1, the J gene TRBJ2-7; D tentatively fits TRBD1 or TRBD2 (5 bases each). CDR3 length: 14 residues. V lost 0 bases to trimming and J lost 2 bases, with 9 bases between them. Germline CDR1 reads SGHRS; CDR2 reads YFSETQ. This CDR3 is CASSLAPGPYEQYF. The CDR3 nucleotides are TGCGCCAGCAGCTTGGCTCCGGGGCCCTACGAGCAGTACTTC.

The chain recombines TRBV30 with TRBJ1-6; D unresolved. Germline CDR1 and CDR2: GTSNPN and SVGIG (reference sequence). The CDR3 runs to 13 residues. V was cut by 4 bases and J by 0 bases, with 4 bases left in between. The CDR3 reads CAWTGSYNSPLHF. DNA for the CDR3: TGTGCCTGGACAGGCTCCTATAATTCACCCCTCCACTTT.

This clone appeared once. This chain connects TRBV19 to TRBJ1-5; D perhaps matches TRBD1 (5 bases). The CDR3 has 12 residues. CDR1 and CDR2 from the germline V gene are LNHDA and SQIVND (reference sequence). V gave up 8 bases and J gave up 4 bases, with 9 bases separating them. The CDR3 reads CASRDPNQPQHF. The DNA for the CDR3 is TGTGCCAGTCGGGACCCAAATCAGCCCCAGCATTTT.

This clone was recorded only once. V and J are TRBV30 and TRBJ2-7; 12 bases align to TRBD1. The CDR3 sequence is 14 residues long. The V gene end was trimmed by 5 bases and the J gene end by 6 bases; junction bases not matched to a gene: 8. Germline CDR1 and CDR2: GTSNPN and SVGIG (reference sequence). The CDR3 region is CAWARGTGGVEQYF. The DNA of the CDR3 is TGTGCCTGGGCTCGGGGGACAGGGGGCGTCGAGCAGTACTTC.

The V and J genes are TRBV7-2 and TRBJ1-1; D remains unclear. CDR1 is SGHTA, CDR2 FQGNSA, per germline. The V end was cut by 2 bases, the J end by 3 bases, with 10 bases between. The CDR3 has 14 amino acids. The CDR3 DNA is TGTGCCAGCAGCTTATACGGTTTTGACACTGAAGCTTTCTTT. Translating it yields CASSLYGFDTEAFF.

This sequence joins TRBV5-1 and TRBJ2-2; D is perhaps TRBD1 (6 bases). CDR3 length: 15 amino acids. Trimming cost V 1 base and J 5 bases, with 12 bases left between them. The germline gives CDR1 SGHRS, CDR2 YFSETQ. For the CDR3, the DNA is TGCGCCAGCAGCTTGTTGGGGGCAGGGACCGGGGAGCTGTTTTTT. Amino acid sequence: CASSLLGAGTGELFF.

V and J are TRBV19 and TRBJ2-3, with D tentatively TRBD1 or TRBD2 (5 bases each). There are 14 residues in the CDR3. Per germline, CDR1 LNHDA and CDR2 SQIVND (reference sequence). Trimming cost V 0 bases and J 7 bases, with 11 bases left between them. The CDR3, as DNA: TGTGCCAGTAGTATAGATAGAGGGGCAAATACGCAGTATTTT. Translated, it gives CASSIDRGANTQYF. Full variable domain (rest looked up from reference TRBV19 and TRBJ2-3): DGGITQSPKYLFRKEGQNVTLSCEQNLNHDAMYWYRQDPGQGLRLIYYSQIVNDFQKGDIAEGYSVSREKKESFPLTVTSAQKNPTAFYLCASSIDRGANTQYFGPGTRLTVL.

As to this clone: Different DNA sequences within this sample yield the same CDR3. The genes are TRBV7-9 and TRBJ2-7, with no clear D. Germline CDR1 and CDR2: SEHNR and FQNEAQ (reference sequence). CDR3 length equals 12 residues. V was shortened by 3 bases and J by 1 base, with 4 bases between the two germline ends. For the CDR3, the DNA is TGTGCCAGCAGCTTGGTTTCCTACGAGCAGTACTTC. Protein sequence: CASSLVSYEQYF.

This clone was detected once. This sequence joins TRBV6-5 and TRBJ1-2; D gene unclear. V shed 7 bases and J shed 7 bases, with 13 bases lying between them. This CDR3 comprises 12 residues. CDR1 is MNHEY and CDR2 is SVGAGI in the germline V gene. As DNA, the CDR3 is TGTGCCAGCAAGAGGGTTGGAATTGGCTACACCTTC. Its translation: CASKRVGIGYTF.

This chain joins TRBV5-4 and TRBJ2-3, with TRBD2 identical over 11 bases. The germline V gene encodes CDR1 SGHNT and CDR2 YYREEE (reference sequence). Trimming removed 4 bases from V and 4 bases from J; junction bases left unmatched: 5. There are 15 residues in the CDR3. CDR3 sequence: CASSDSGGAPDTQYF. The CDR3 region has the DNA TGTGCCAGCAGCGATAGCGGGGGGGCCCCAGATACGCAGTATTTT.

A note on this clone: The junction departs from germline at one end; a sequencing error may be responsible. This chain uses TRBV5-6 with TRBJ1-4; 7 bases agree with TRBD1. CDR1 and CDR2 (germline): SGHDT, YYEEEE. This CDR3 contains 13 residues. The CDR3 region is CASSWGEEGTADF. The CDR3 coding sequence is TGTGCCAGCAGCTGGGGGGAAGAAGGGACAGCCGATTTT.

This clone was counted between two and nine times. The chain couples TRBV6-5 to TRBJ2-7; 7 bases line up with TRBD1. The V gene's germline CDR1 is MNHEY and CDR2 SVGAGI. The CDR3 is 15 amino acids. V dropped 6 bases and J dropped 10; count of bases not matched to a gene: 18. The CDR3 spells CASSRGGGQVADQYF. As DNA, the CDR3 is TGTGCCAGCAGCCGAGGGGGTGGACAGGTGGCGGACCAGTACTTC.

The chain couples TRBV28 to TRBJ2-5; a possible D gene is TRBD1 (5 bases). The ends were cut back, 4 bases at V and 3 bases at J, with 18 bases in the middle. The CDR3 consists of 16 residues. CDR1 and CDR2 from the germline V gene are MDHEN and SYDVKM. The DNA for the CDR3 is TGTGCCAGCAGTTCCTCTATAACAGGCTTCGAAGAGACCCAGTACTTC. Its translation is CASSSSITGFEETQYF.

This chain uses TRBV6-1 with TRBJ1-2, with 7 bases lining up with TRBD1. Trimming at V came to 5 bases and at J to 3 bases, leaving 9 bases not matched to a gene. The CDR3 has 15 residues. Germline lookup yields CDR1 MNHNS and CDR2 SASEGT. The CDR3: CASSPDRANHYGYTF. The DNA of the CDR3 is TGTGCCAGCAGTCCAGACAGGGCGAACCACTATGGCTACACCTTC.

The chain combines TRBV6-5 with TRBJ1-6; D possibly corresponds to TRBD1 (5 bases). Germline CDR1 and CDR2: MNHEY and SVGAGI. V dropped 7 bases and J dropped 1 base, with 11 bases sitting between them. The CDR3 covers 15 residues. In nucleotides, the CDR3 is TGTGCCAGCAAGGGGATTGGGTCCTATAATTCACCCCTCCACTTT. As protein: CASKGIGSYNSPLHF.

This chain joins TRBV19 and TRBJ2-2; 10 bases align to TRBD1. The CDR3 is 16 residues long. Germline V gives CDR1 LNHDA, CDR2 SQIVND (reference sequence). V trimming: 4 bases; J trimming: 6 bases; junction bases outside the gene matches: 8. CDR3 amino acids: CASSNRDRGYAGELFF. The CDR3 DNA sequence: TGTGCCAGTAGTAACCGGGACAGGGGCTACGCCGGGGAGCTGTTTTTT. Full variable domain (missing parts from reference TRBV19 and TRBJ2-2): DGGITQSPKYLFRKEGQNVTLSCEQNLNHDAMYWYRQDPGQGLRLIYYSQIVNDFQKGDIAEGYSVSREKKESFPLTVTSAQKNPTAFYLCASSNRDRGYAGELFFGEGSRLTVL.

This sequence joins TRBV6-6 and TRBJ1-6, with a possible D match to TRBD1 (5 bases). The CDR3 sequence is 14 residues long. Trimming shortened V by 6 bases and J by 10 bases, and 16 bases separated the two germline ends. Germline V gene data show CDR1 as MNHNY and CDR2 as SVGAGI (reference sequence). In DNA, the CDR3 is TGTGCCAGCAGACCGAGGGAATGGGGCTCACCCCTCCACTTT. Amino acids: CASRPREWGSPLHF.

On this clone: The same CDR3 is also encoded by other DNA sequences in this sample. The chain combines TRBV18 with TRBJ2-3; the D gene is possibly TRBD1 (5 bases). The V gene's germline CDR1 is KGHSH and CDR2 LQKENI. The CDR3 extends over 13 amino acids. V was trimmed by 6 bases and J by 3 bases, leaving 10 bases between them. Written as DNA, the CDR3 is TGTGCCAGCTCGCCTCCAGGGACAGATACGCAGTATTTT. It is translated as CASSPPGTDTQYF.

The CDR3 loop reads CASSYPLNLGANEQYF. The DNA of the CDR3 is TGTGCCAGCAGTTACCCCCTGAATCTGGGAGCCAACGAGCAGTACTTC. This chain connects TRBV6-6 to TRBJ2-7; perhaps TRBD2 as D (5 bases). Trimming cost V 2 bases and J 5 bases, with 19 bases left between them. The CDR3 extends over 16 amino acids. The germline CDR1 and CDR2 sequences are MNHNY and SVGAGI (reference sequence).

V usage is TRBV30 and J usage is TRBJ2-7, with D perhaps matching TRBD2 (5 bases). This CDR3 is 13 amino acids long. V shed 2 bases and J shed 3 bases, with 11 bases lying between them. Germline-derived CDR1 and CDR2 are GTSNPN and SVGIG (reference sequence). The CDR3 spells CAWSRAGLYEQYF. CDR3 coding DNA: TGTGCCTGGAGTAGGGCGGGCCTCTACGAGCAGTACTTC.